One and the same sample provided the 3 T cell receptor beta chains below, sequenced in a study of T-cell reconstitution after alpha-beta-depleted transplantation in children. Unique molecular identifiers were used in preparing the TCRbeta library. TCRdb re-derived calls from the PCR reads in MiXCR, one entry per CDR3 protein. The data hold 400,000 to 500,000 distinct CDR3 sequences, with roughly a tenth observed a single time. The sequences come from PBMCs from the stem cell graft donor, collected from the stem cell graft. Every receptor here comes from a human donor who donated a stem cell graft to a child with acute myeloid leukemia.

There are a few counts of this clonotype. This CDR3 reads CASSLGLQGRMNTEAFF. The DNA for the CDR3 is TGCGCCAGCAGCTTGGGGCTCCAGGGACGGATGAACACTGAAGCTTTCTTT. The genes are TRBV5-1 and TRBJ1-1, with a tentative D call TRBD1 (5 bases). Germline lookup yields CDR1 SGHRS and CDR2 YFSETQ. This CDR3 has 17 residues. The V end lost 0 bases, the J end lost 0 bases, and 15 bases lay between the germline ends.

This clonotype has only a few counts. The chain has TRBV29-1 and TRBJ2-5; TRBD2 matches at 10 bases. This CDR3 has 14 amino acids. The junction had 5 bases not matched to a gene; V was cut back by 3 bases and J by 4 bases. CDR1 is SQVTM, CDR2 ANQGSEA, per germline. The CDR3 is CSVDPASGGETQYF. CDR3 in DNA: TGCAGCGTTGATCCGGCTAGCGGGGGAGAGACCCAGTACTTC. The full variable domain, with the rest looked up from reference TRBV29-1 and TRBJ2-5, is SAVISQKPSRDICQRGTSLTIQCQVDSQVTMMFWYRQQPGQSLTLIATANQGSEATYESGFVIDKFPISRPNLTFSTLTVSNMSPEDSSIYLCSVDPASGGETQYFGPGTRLLVL.

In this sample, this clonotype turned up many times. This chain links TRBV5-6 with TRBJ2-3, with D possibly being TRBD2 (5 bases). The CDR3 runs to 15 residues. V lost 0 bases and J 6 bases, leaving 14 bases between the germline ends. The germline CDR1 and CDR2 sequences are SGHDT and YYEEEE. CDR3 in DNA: TGTGCCAGCAGCTTGGCCGGGGTGGTCGGCGATACGCAGTATTTT. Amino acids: CASSLAGVVGDTQYF.